What follows describes a single T cell receptor (beta chain). The data stem from a study of blood T cell repertoires in COVID-19. Trimming took off 5 bases at V and 2 bases at J, with 15 bases between the two ends. Looked up from germline, CDR1 is SGHAT and CDR2 is FQNNGV. The length of the CDR3 is 15 residues. Sequenced by immunoSEQ multiplex PCR; TCRdb stores in-frame clones only, minus some. Here the sample spans 300,000 to 400,000 clones, around 91% being singletons. This TCR came from a woman younger than 30 who had recovered from COVID-19. Sequenced: peripheral blood. The chain joins TRBV11-2 to TRBJ1-1; tentatively, D is TRBD1 (6 bases). CDR3 in DNA: TGTGCCAGCAGCCCCTCGACAGGAGATAACACTGAAGCTTTCTTT. Translated: CASSPSTGDNTEAFF.